These T cell receptor beta chains were read from a single sample in a study of HIV-infected patients and healthy controls. MiXCR was run by TCRdb on the 5' RACE reads, yielding one entry per CDR3 protein. The sample includes about 8,100 distinct CDR3 sequences, 6% to 7.5% seen only once; the top ten take approximately 23%. Here the sequenced sample was blood, taken before antiretroviral therapy. The receptors were sampled from an adult with HIV infection. Each CDR3 is given with its conserved first and last residue. Fields, in order: J gene, clone size, V gene, D gene, CDR3 protein, CDR3 DNA. A D gene is named only where the DNA matches it firmly. Clone size appears in some rows only: once, few, many, or a class for an expanded clone.

TRBJ1-2,many,TRBV7-9,-,CAIDRGANSYGYTF,TGTGCCATCGACCGTGGGGCCAACTCCTATGGCTACACCTTC
TRBJ1-3,medium-sized,TRBV7-9,-,CASSLAQEGAGNTIYF,TGTGCCAGCAGCTTAGCGCAAGAGGGAGCTGGAAACACCATATATTTT
TRBJ1-6,few,TRBV6-5,-,CASRLSYNSPLHF,TGTGCCAGCAGACTTTCCTATAATTCACCCCTCCACTTT
TRBJ1-3,many,TRBV7-2,TRBD1,CASSLGDSRTGNTIYF,TGTGCCAGCAGCTTAGGGGACAGCCGGACTGGAAACACCATATATTTT
TRBJ1-1,many,TRBV7-2,-,CASGGRGVTEAFF,TGTGCCAGCGGGGGCAGGGGAGTCACTGAAGCTTTCTTT
TRBJ2-1,many,TRBV14,-,CASSLSVLSGNEQFF,TGTGCCAGCAGCCTTAGCGTGTTGTCGGGCAATGAGCAGTTCTTC
TRBJ1-1,few,TRBV27,-,CASSLRGLSTEAFF,TGTGCCAGCAGTTTAAGGGGATTATCCACTGAAGCTTTCTTT
TRBJ2-3,medium-sized,TRBV5-6,TRBD2,CASSSTLTSGGARYTQYF,TGTGCCAGCAGCTCAACACTGACTAGCGGGGGGGCTAGATATACGCAGTATTTT
TRBJ2-3,few,TRBV5-8,TRBD1,CASSIHLGQGGTDTQYF,TGTGCCAGCAGCATTCATCTCGGACAGGGAGGCACAGATACGCAGTATTTT
TRBJ2-5,many,TRBV3-1,-,CASSQVQETQYF,TGTGCCAGCAGCCAAGTCCAAGAGACCCAGTACTTC
TRBJ1-1,-,TRBV5-6,-,CASSEDRSTEAFF,TGTGCCAGCAGCGAAGACAGGAGCACTGAAGCTTTCTTT
TRBJ2-3,many,TRBV7-9,TRBD2,CASSPGLAGDTQYF,TGTGCCAGCAGCCCGGGACTAGCGGGGGATACGCAGTATTTT
TRBJ2-2,many,TRBV5-5,TRBD2,CASSLEESSGGALLFPGELFF,TGTGCCAGCAGCTTGGAGGAGTCTAGCGGGGGGGCGTTGTTGTTCCCCGGGGAGCTGTTTTTT
TRBJ1-1,many,TRBV5-6,-,CASSGALGWSTEAFF,TGTGCCAGCAGCGGGGCTCTGGGGTGGAGCACTGAAGCTTTCTTT
TRBJ2-1,many,TRBV7-3,TRBD1,CASSLLGTGEYEQFF,TGTGCCAGCAGCTTATTGGGGACAGGGGAGTATGAGCAGTTCTTC
TRBJ1-2,medium-sized,TRBV6-5,-,CASAEDSYGYTF,TGTGCCAGCGCAGAGGACAGCTATGGCTACACCTTC
TRBJ2-2,many,TRBV7-2,TRBD2,CASRLGGRNTGELFF,TGTGCCAGCAGACTGGGGGGGAGGAACACCGGGGAGCTGTTTTTT
TRBJ1-2,many,TRBV6-1,-,CASNRDYGYTF,TGTGCCAGCAATAGGGACTATGGCTACACCTTC
TRBJ2-3,many,TRBV20-1,TRBD1,CSARAPGQGASLQYF,TGCAGTGCTAGAGCCCCGGGACAGGGGGCCTCTTTGCAGTATTTT
TRBJ2-4,many,TRBV4-2,TRBD2,CASSQDRPTSGGRVKNIQYF,TGTGCCAGCAGCCAAGATAGGCCGACTAGCGGGGGAAGAGTCAAAAACATTCAGTACTTC
TRBJ2-5,many,TRBV29-1,TRBD1,CSVEKRRRADRGQETQYF,TGCAGCGTTGAAAAGCGTCGTCGCGCGGACAGGGGCCAAGAGACCCAGTACTTC
TRBJ1-1,many,TRBV7-2,-,CASSLAYMGWRWTEAFF,TGTGCCAGCAGCTTAGCGTATATGGGCTGGAGGTGGACTGAAGCTTTCTTT
TRBJ1-6,medium-sized,TRBV4-2,-,CASSQDREGSPLHF,TGTGCCAGCAGCCAAGATCGGGAGGGATCACCCCTCCACTTT
TRBJ2-1,few,TRBV12-3/TRBV12-4,TRBD2,CASSPSSGGNEQFF,TGTGCCAGCAGTCCATCTAGCGGGGGGAATGAGCAGTTCTTC
TRBJ2-5,medium-sized,TRBV30,-,CAWSPSGETQYF,TGTGCCTGGAGTCCGTCGGGGGAGACCCAGTACTTC
TRBJ1-1,-,TRBV13,-,CASSFGTQTEAFF,TGTGCCAGCAGCTTCGGGACTCAGACTGAAGCTTTCTTT
TRBJ2-1,many,TRBV5-1,TRBD1,CASRLYGQGSLGEQFF,TGCGCCAGCAGATTGTACGGACAGGGGTCTTTAGGTGAGCAGTTCTTC
TRBJ2-5,medium-sized,TRBV5-1,TRBD2,CASSLGASGEETQYF,TGCGCCAGCAGCTTGGGAGCTAGCGGGGAAGAGACCCAGTACTTC
TRBJ2-2,-,TRBV4-2,TRBD2,CASSQGLTNTGELFF,TGTGCCAGCAGCCAGGGACTAACAAACACCGGGGAGCTGTTTTTT
TRBJ1-5,many,TRBV20-1,-,CSARDPGEMSQPQHF,TGCAGTGCTAGGGATCCGGGGGAGATGAGTCAGCCCCAGCATTTT
TRBJ1-1,many,TRBV20-1,TRBD1,CSVRMTGTEAFF,TGCAGTGTAAGAATGACAGGGACTGAAGCTTTCTTT
TRBJ2-6,medium-sized,TRBV7-3,-,CASSLIATVAGANVLTF,TGTGCCAGCAGCTTAATCGCGACAGTGGCCGGGGCCAACGTCCTGACTTTC
TRBJ1-1,hyperexpanded,TRBV12-3/TRBV12-4,-,CASGKTGNTEAFF,TGTGCCAGCGGCAAGACAGGGAACACTGAAGCTTTCTTT
TRBJ1-5,medium-sized,TRBV12-3/TRBV12-4,TRBD1,CASSLRDSSRSGPQHF,TGTGCCAGCAGTTTACGGGACAGTAGTCGAAGCGGGCCCCAGCATTTT
TRBJ2-1,medium-sized,TRBV4-3,-,CASSQDAGGNEQFF,TGCGCCAGCAGCCAGGATGCCGGGGGTAATGAGCAGTTCTTC
TRBJ1-1,many,TRBV14,TRBD1,CASSQGRDRPNTEAFF,TGTGCCAGCAGCCAGGGCCGGGACAGGCCTAACACTGAAGCTTTCTTT
TRBJ2-2,-,TRBV7-3,-,CASSLDGSYGELFF,TGTGCCAGCAGCTTAGATGGTTCCTATGGGGAGCTGTTTTTT
TRBJ2-7,-,TRBV5-6,TRBD2,CASSVLADYEQYF,TGTGCCAGCAGCGTGCTAGCGGATTACGAGCAGTACTTC
TRBJ2-3,many,TRBV6-2/TRBV6-3,TRBD1,CASSNEPGQASTDTQYF,TGTGCCAGCAGTAACGAACCGGGACAGGCGTCCACAGATACGCAGTATTTT
TRBJ2-3,many,TRBV7-9,-,CASSLADSDTQYF,TGTGCCAGCAGCTTAGCGGATTCAGATACGCAGTATTTT
TRBJ1-4,medium-sized,TRBV20-1,TRBD1,CSAGDRGRREKLFF,TGCAGTGCTGGGGACAGGGGGCGCCGGGAAAAACTGTTTTTT
TRBJ1-1,many,TRBV5-1,-,CASSLARRGMNTEAFF,TGCGCCAGCAGCTTGGCAAGGCGAGGGATGAACACTGAAGCTTTCTTT
TRBJ2-3,many,TRBV9,TRBD2,CASSVDWRGGPTDTQYF,TGTGCCAGCAGCGTAGATTGGCGGGGGGGACCCACAGATACGCAGTATTTT
TRBJ1-6,few,TRBV20-1,-,CSAAAANSPLHF,TGCAGTGCGGCGGCGGCCAATTCACCCCTCCACTTT
TRBJ1-5,few,TRBV19,-,CASSMRNRGNQPQHF,TGTGCCAGTAGTATGAGGAATCGGGGCAATCAGCCCCAGCATTTT
TRBJ1-3,many,TRBV15,-,CATSRDYTDSYCDF,TGTGCCACCAGCAGAGATTATACGGACTCATATTGCGATTTT
TRBJ1-1,medium-sized,TRBV2,-,CASSVTGRGTEAFF,TGTGCCAGCAGTGTTACAGGTCGTGGCACTGAAGCTTTCTTT
TRBJ2-3,medium-sized,TRBV7-9,-,CASSGETDTQYF,TGTGCCAGCAGCGGGGAGACAGATACGCAGTATTTT
TRBJ2-3,few,TRBV6-1,TRBD2,CASSEVDSGGRDTQYF,TGTGCCAGCAGTGAAGTCGATAGCGGGGGAAGAGATACGCAGTATTTT
TRBJ1-5,-,TRBV5-1,-,CASSLIGDQPQHF,TGCGCCAGCAGCTTGATCGGAGATCAGCCCCAGCATTTT
TRBJ2-1,medium-sized,TRBV28,TRBD2,CASSFSSLAGGHTYNEQFF,TGTGCCAGCAGTTTCAGCTCACTAGCGGGGGGCCATACCTACAATGAGCAGTTCTTC
TRBJ1-2,many,TRBV4-3,TRBD1,CASSQRAGGHGYTF,TGCGCCAGCAGCCAAAGGGCAGGGGGCCACGGCTACACCTTC
TRBJ2-5,few,TRBV7-9,TRBD2,CASSPGLAEETQYF,TGTGCCAGCAGCCCGGGACTAGCGGAAGAGACCCAGTACTTC
TRBJ2-2,many,TRBV12-3/TRBV12-4,TRBD2,CASSPRWEGARTGELFF,TGTGCCAGCAGTCCGCGGTGGGAGGGCGCGAGGACCGGGGAGCTGTTTTTT
TRBJ2-1,medium-sized,TRBV9,-,CASSSPYNEQFF,TGTGCCAGCAGCTCACCCTACAATGAGCAGTTCTTC
TRBJ2-7,few,TRBV6-2/TRBV6-3,TRBD2,CASSVAGAYEQYF,TGTGCCAGCAGTGTAGCGGGGGCCTACGAGCAGTACTTC
TRBJ2-7,many,TRBV5-5,TRBD1,CASTLGPGQVSYEQYF,TGTGCCAGCACCTTAGGGCCGGGACAGGTCTCCTACGAGCAGTACTTC
TRBJ2-3,medium-sized,TRBV12-3/TRBV12-4,TRBD1,CASRPGGGTDTQYF,TGTGCCAGCAGGCCAGGGGGCGGCACAGATACGCAGTATTTT
TRBJ1-1,many,TRBV7-2,TRBD1,CASSVTGGDGTEAFF,TGTGCCAGCAGCGTTACAGGGGGCGACGGCACTGAAGCTTTCTTT